This note documents a single T cell receptor (beta chain) sequence. The V end was cut by 4 bases, the J end by 6 bases, with 18 bases between. The CDR3 length is 15 residues. The germline V gene has CDR1 KGHSH and CDR2 LQKENI. TCRdb keeps only in-frame clones here, not all; method: immunoSEQ multiplex PCR. The table includes about 160,000 clones, 79% detected once. This sample is drawn from a study of blood T cell repertoires in COVID-19. Study overall: T cells, B-cell-depleted T cells, or PBMCs supplied cDNA or gDNA.

The chain has TRBV18 and TRBJ1-2; D possibly corresponds to TRBD1 (5 bases). The receptor comes from a woman aged 55-70 years with COVID-19, enrolled during active disease. Sequencing used peripheral blood. CDR3 loop: CASSLADSGTHGYTF. Written as DNA, the CDR3 is TGTGCCAGCTCACTCGCAGATTCAGGGACTCATGGCTACACCTTC.